This T cell receptor (beta chain) comes out of a study of CD4 T cells in relation to SARS-CoV-2 and coronaviruses. The table came from immunoSEQ multiplex PCR; TCRdb's copy has only in-frame clones and leaves some out. The sample lists about 65,000 clones; around 87% were seen once. CD4+ T cells from unexposed donors were obtained before the COVID-19 pandemic (2011-2018). This clone was counted a single time. The sequenced sample consisted of memory CD4+ T cells from PBMCs. The sequence was collected from a human donor in good health.

The CDR3 reads CASSPEATENYGYTF. CDR3 coding DNA: TGTGCCAGCAGCCCAGAGGCCACGGAGAACTATGGCTACACCTTC. V usage is TRBV9 and J usage is TRBJ1-2; D call uncertain. The V end was cut by 4 bases, the J end by 2 bases, with 15 bases between. In germline, CDR1 is SGDLS, CDR2 YYNGEE. The CDR3 totals 15 residues.